In its sample, the clone carrying this T cell receptor beta chain was seen once. This sample stems from a study of blood T cell repertoires in COVID-19. The CDR3 is made up of 12 amino acids. Unmatched junction bases numbered 8, after V lost 8 bases and J lost 10 bases. CDR1 SGHAT and CDR2 FQNNGV come from the germline V gene. Repertoires were generated with immunoSEQ multiplex PCR, while TCRdb's copy carries only in-frame clones and drops some. The repertoire consists of some 350,000 clones, with 90% occurring once and the leading ten covering about 7%. The sample comprised peripheral blood. The genes are TRBV11-2 and TRBJ1-1; 9 bases are a match to TRBD1. This sequence originates from a man aged 18 to 29 with active or convalescent COVID-19. The CDR3 bases are TGTGCCAGCGACCCCATGACAGGGGGAGCTTTCTTT. Translated: CASDPMTGGAFF.